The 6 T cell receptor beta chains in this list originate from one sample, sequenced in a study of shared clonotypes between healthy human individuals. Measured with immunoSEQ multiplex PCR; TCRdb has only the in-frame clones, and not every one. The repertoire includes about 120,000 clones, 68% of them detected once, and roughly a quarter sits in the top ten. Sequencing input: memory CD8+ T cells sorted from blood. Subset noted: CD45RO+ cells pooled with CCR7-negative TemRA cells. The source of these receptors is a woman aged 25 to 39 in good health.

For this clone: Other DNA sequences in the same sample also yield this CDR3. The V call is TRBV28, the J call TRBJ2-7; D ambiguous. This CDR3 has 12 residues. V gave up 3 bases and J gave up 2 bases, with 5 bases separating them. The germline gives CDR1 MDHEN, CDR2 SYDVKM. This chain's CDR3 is CASSFSPYEQYF. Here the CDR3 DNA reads TGTGCCAGCAGTTTCTCACCCTACGAGCAGTACTTC.

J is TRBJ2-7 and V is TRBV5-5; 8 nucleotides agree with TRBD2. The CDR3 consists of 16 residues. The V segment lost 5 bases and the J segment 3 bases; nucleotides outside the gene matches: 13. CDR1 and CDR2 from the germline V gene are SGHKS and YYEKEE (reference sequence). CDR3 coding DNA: TGTGCCAGCAGTTCGGGCTTAACGGGAGGGATCTACGAGCAGTACTTC. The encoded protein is CASSSGLTGGIYEQYF.

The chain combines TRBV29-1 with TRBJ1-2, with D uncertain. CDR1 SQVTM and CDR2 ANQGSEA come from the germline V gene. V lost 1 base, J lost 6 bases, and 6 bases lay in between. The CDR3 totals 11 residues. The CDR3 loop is CSVEGPDGYTF. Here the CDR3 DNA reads TGCAGCGTTGAAGGCCCCGATGGCTACACCTTC.

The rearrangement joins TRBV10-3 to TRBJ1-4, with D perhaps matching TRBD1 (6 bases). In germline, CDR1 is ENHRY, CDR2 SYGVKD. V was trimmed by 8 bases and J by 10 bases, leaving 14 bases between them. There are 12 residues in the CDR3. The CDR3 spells CAISEGGGKLFF. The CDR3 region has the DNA TGTGCCATCTCGGAGGGAGGGGGAAAACTGTTTTTT.

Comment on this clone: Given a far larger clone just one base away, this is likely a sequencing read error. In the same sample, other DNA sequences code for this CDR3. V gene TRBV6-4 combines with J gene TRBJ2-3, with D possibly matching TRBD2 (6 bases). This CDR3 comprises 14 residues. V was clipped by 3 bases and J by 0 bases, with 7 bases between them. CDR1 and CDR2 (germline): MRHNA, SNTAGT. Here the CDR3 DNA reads TGTGCCAGCAGTGAGCGGGGTAGCACAGATACGCAGTATTTT. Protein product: CASSERGSTDTQYF.

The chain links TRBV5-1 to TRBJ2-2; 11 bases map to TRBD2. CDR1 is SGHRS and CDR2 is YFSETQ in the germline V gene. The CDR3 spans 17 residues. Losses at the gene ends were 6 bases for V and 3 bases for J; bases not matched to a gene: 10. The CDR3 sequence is CASTWVAGGPHTGELFF. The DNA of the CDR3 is TGCGCCAGCACCTGGGTAGCGGGAGGGCCCCACACCGGGGAGCTGTTTTTT. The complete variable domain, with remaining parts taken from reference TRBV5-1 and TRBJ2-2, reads KAGVTQTPRYLIKTRGQQVTLSCSPISGHRSVSWYQQTPGQGLQFLFEYFSETQRNKGNFPGRFSGRQFSNSRSEMNVSTLELGDSALYLCASTWVAGGPHTGELFFGEGSRLTVL.